This T cell receptor beta chain was recorded in a study of shared clonotypes between healthy human individuals. Study-wide context: The cohort comprised a couple of women and a few men. Their ages spanned 18 to 49 years. General study findings and limits: The genetic and exposure-history diversity represented was limited by few donors.

TCRdb's table, derived via immunoSEQ multiplex PCR, lists solely in-frame clones and lacks some. The table lists about 500,000 clones, approximately 77% of them singletons, with 12% in the top ten. Extraction of genomic DNA in unsorted samples used 86 million or so PBMCs. A remark on this clone: Its antigen is currently unknown.

Trimming cost V 1 base and J 5 bases, with 15 bases left between them. Germline assignment: CDR1 MDHEN and CDR2 SYDVKM. The CDR3 totals 15 residues. The sample consisted of PBMCs. The clonotype originates from a woman between 35 and 50 years old in good health. Some clones in this sample may be carry-over from other donors' samples. This sequence joins TRBV28 and TRBJ2-7, with D unresolved. In DNA form, the CDR3 reads TGTGCCAGCAGTTTATCCCTAGGTGGCTCGGACGAGCAGTACTTC. Its translation is CASSLSLGGSDEQYF.